This T cell receptor beta chain was identified during a study of response to subunit inactivated influenza vaccine. Broader study findings: Only a handful of new T cells, the authors suggested, are recruited with each seasonal influenza vaccination.

With regard to this clonotype: What it recognizes is unknown.

MiXCR, applied by TCRdb to the RT-PCR reads, yields one record per CDR3 protein. The sample consists of about 300,000 distinct CDR3 sequences, 20% to 25% of them appearing once. The CDR3 contains 13 residues. Trimming left V 3 bases short and J 3 bases short, with 9 bases between. The specimen was PBMCs from blood, collected approximately 20 months after vaccination. This receptor was identified in a man aged 50 to 69 who received an inactivated influenza vaccine. V and J are TRBV7-1 and TRBJ2-7; unclear D gene. TRBV7-1 is annotated as an ORF whose role is uncertain. CDR3 sequence reads: CASSSTSSYEQYF. The CDR3 nucleotides read TGTGCCAGCAGCTCGACCTCTAGCTACGAGCAGTACTTC.